The next 21 T cell receptor beta chains were all read from a single sample in a study of blood T cell repertoires in COVID-19. Clones were sequenced by immunoSEQ multiplex PCR, and TCRdb holds only the in-frame ones, with some missing. The data contain about 400,000 clones, about nine tenths of them singletons. The sample comprised peripheral blood. All receptors derive from a woman aged 30 to 39 with active or convalescent COVID-19.

The genes are TRBV5-1 and TRBJ2-2; 8 bases are shared with TRBD1. Looked up from germline, CDR1 is SGHRS and CDR2 is YFSETQ. Losses at the gene ends were 4 bases for V and 6 bases for J; bases not matched to a gene: 11. The CDR3 extends over 16 amino acids. The CDR3 bases are TGCGCCAGCAGCCCAGGGGCAGGACAGGGACCCGGGGAGCTGTTTTTT. This encodes CASSPGAGQGPGELFF. The whole variable domain, filled in from reference TRBV5-1 and TRBJ2-2, reads KAGVTQTPRYLIKTRGQQVTLSCSPISGHRSVSWYQQTPGQGLQFLFEYFSETQRNKGNFPGRFSGRQFSNSRSEMNVSTLELGDSALYLCASSPGAGQGPGELFFGEGSRLTVL.

The chain joins TRBV5-5 to TRBJ1-4; tentative D call: TRBD1 (5 bases). This CDR3 comprises 15 residues. Trimming stripped 3 bases from V and 8 bases from J, with 17 bases between. Germline-derived CDR1 and CDR2 are SGHKS and YYEKEE (reference sequence). The CDR3 region is CASSSWTPPGEKLFF. As DNA, the CDR3 is TGTGCCAGCAGCTCCTGGACACCGCCTGGGGAAAAACTGTTTTTT.

The chain is built from TRBV6-1 and TRBJ1-2, with 7 positions matching TRBD1. With 3 bases clipped from V and 1 base from J, the junction kept 11 bases outside the gene matches. The germline gives CDR1 MNHNS, CDR2 SASEGT. This CDR3 is built from 17 residues. CDR3: CASSEGDSPSYNYGYTF. The CDR3 bases are TGTGCCAGCAGTGAGGGGGACAGCCCATCTTATAACTATGGCTACACCTTC.

The chain employs TRBV7-5 and TRBJ1-3. TRBV7-5 is shown as a pseudogene. The CDR3 loop spans 15 amino acids. The DNA of the CDR3 is TGTGTCAGAAGCAATCGGGGGAGCTCTGGAAACACCATATATTTT. It specifies CVRSNRGSSGNTIYF.

V is TRBV5-1 and J is TRBJ1-1; the match to TRBD1 covers 7 bases. V lost 4 bases, J lost 4 bases, and 10 bases stayed unmatched. Germline CDR1 and CDR2: SGHRS and YFSETQ. The CDR3 is 15 residues long. CDR3 nucleotides: TGCGCCAGCAGCCCCGAGACAGGGATCGGCACTGAAGCTTTCTTT. This encodes CASSPETGIGTEAFF. The entire variable domain, with the rest obtained from reference TRBV5-1 and TRBJ1-1, is as follows: KAGVTQTPRYLIKTRGQQVTLSCSPISGHRSVSWYQQTPGQGLQFLFEYFSETQRNKGNFPGRFSGRQFSNSRSEMNVSTLELGDSALYLCASSPETGIGTEAFFGQGTRLTVV.

This clone was counted a single time. The chain has TRBV4-2 and TRBJ1-1, with D maybe TRBD1 (5 bases). Germline values: CDR1 LGHNA, CDR2 YNFKEQ. There are 14 residues in the CDR3. V lost 3 bases to trimming and J lost 5 bases, with 13 bases between them. CDR3 region: CASSQQGGRTEAFF. The CDR3 bases are TGTGCCAGCAGCCAGCAGGGTGGAAGAACTGAAGCTTTCTTT.

The V and J genes are TRBV4-1 and TRBJ1-4; D ambiguous. From germline, CDR1 is MGHRA and CDR2 YSYEKL. The length of the CDR3 is 16 residues. The germline V and J ends were trimmed by 2 bases and 2 bases, with 12 bases remaining between them. The CDR3 reads CASSQSGPRTNEKLFF. As DNA, the CDR3 is TGCGCCAGCAGCCAAAGCGGACCTCGGACTAATGAAAAACTGTTTTTT.

The genes are TRBV29-1 and TRBJ1-3; 8 nucleotides agree with TRBD1. This CDR3 region has 14 residues. Germline loops: CDR1 SQVTM, CDR2 ANQGSEA. After removal of 1 base from V and 8 bases from J, the junction contained 7 bases not matched to a gene. The CDR3 sequence: CSVEGGTGGDTIYF. The DNA for the CDR3 is TGCAGCGTTGAAGGCGGGACAGGAGGGGACACCATATATTTT.

The chain couples TRBV6-5 to TRBJ2-3; 12 positions agree with TRBD2. CDR3 length: 16 residues. The V and J ends lost 2 bases and 4 bases, in that order; junction bases with no gene match: 4. Looked up from germline, CDR1 is MNHEY and CDR2 is SVGAGI. The CDR3 DNA follows: TGTGCCAGCAGTTACACCCTAGCGGGGGGGCCAGATACGCAGTATTTT. Protein product: CASSYTLAGGPDTQYF.

To note about this clone: The sample has other DNA sequences that encode this CDR3 too. The rearrangement uses TRBV4-1 and TRBJ1-1; possibly TRBD1 for D (6 bases). This CDR3 is 15 amino acids long. Germline CDR1 is MGHRA and CDR2 is YSYEKL. V was clipped by 0 bases and J by 0 bases, with 8 bases between them. The CDR3 reads CASSQDGGLNTEAFF. The CDR3 coding sequence is TGCGCCAGCAGCCAAGATGGGGGCTTGAACACTGAAGCTTTCTTT.

The chain joins TRBV4-1 to TRBJ1-2; 11 bases agree with TRBD1. Trimming removed 3 bases from V and 5 bases from J; junction bases left unmatched: 14. Germline CDR1 is MGHRA and CDR2 is YSYEKL. The CDR3 has 18 residues. The chain's CDR3 is CASSQSDRGQSLPYGYTF. CDR3 nucleotides: TGCGCCAGCAGCCAGTCGGACAGGGGGCAATCTCTTCCGTATGGCTACACCTTC.

The V call is TRBV2, the J call TRBJ1-2; the D gene is possibly TRBD1 (6 bases). The CDR3 spans 14 residues. V lost 2 bases to trimming and J lost 4 bases, with 11 bases between them. From germline, CDR1 is SNHLY and CDR2 FYNNEI. Written as DNA, the CDR3 is TGTGCCAGCAGTGAACTTCAGGGGACCTATGGCTACACCTTC. Its translation is CASSELQGTYGYTF. Complete variable domain (other parts from reference TRBV2 and TRBJ1-2): EPEVTQTPSHQVTQMGQEVILRCVPISNHLYFYWYRQILGQKVEFLVSFYNNEISEKSEIFDDQFSVERPDGSNFTLKIRSTKLEDSAMYFCASSELQGTYGYTFGSGTRLTVV.

This clone was seen just once. This chain connects TRBV21-1 to TRBJ2-7; the table assigns TRBD2, which was not confirmed against the DNA. TRBV21-1 is deemed a pseudogene. The CDR3 contains 14 residues. The CDR3 region is CASSIGTSTYEQYF. DNA for the CDR3: TGTGCCAGCAGCATCGGGACTAGCACGTACGAGCAGTACTTC.

The chain joins TRBV6-5 to TRBJ2-5; no clear D. The CDR3 is made up of 15 amino acids. Between the trimmed V and J ends, which lost 7 bases and 3 bases, there was a span of 18 bases. In germline, CDR1 is MNHEY, CDR2 SVGAGI. The CDR3 bases are TGTGCCAGCAAAGATCCTAGACCGCCGAAAGAGACCCAGTACTTC. Its translation is CASKDPRPPKETQYF.

V gene TRBV6-1 combines with J gene TRBJ2-7, with 7 bases fitting TRBD2. The CDR3 contains 16 residues. Germline lookup yields CDR1 MNHNS and CDR2 SASEGT. V lost 1 base, J lost 4 bases, and 10 bases stayed unmatched. CDR3 coding DNA: TGTGCCAGCAGTGAAGGTGCGGGAGAGCCAGAGTACGAGCAGTACTTC. It translates to CASSEGAGEPEYEQYF.

The gene calls are TRBV18 and TRBJ1-1, with TRBD1 as a possible D gene (6 bases). With 1 base removed from V and 4 bases from J, the gap between germline ends came to 16 bases. The germline CDR1 and CDR2 sequences are KGHSH and LQKENI. The CDR3 spans 16 residues. CDR3 in amino acids: CASSPRQGRSGTEAFF. CDR3 coding DNA: TGTGCCAGCTCACCACGGCAGGGGCGCAGTGGCACTGAAGCTTTCTTT.

This chain connects TRBV25-1 to TRBJ1-1; D unresolved. The CDR3 has 13 residues. V dropped 4 bases and J dropped 0 bases, with 6 bases sitting between them. In germline, CDR1 is MGHDK, CDR2 SYGVNS. The CDR3 loop is CASSGWLNTEAFF. The CDR3 DNA sequence: TGTGCCAGCAGTGGGTGGCTGAACACTGAAGCTTTCTTT. The variable domain in full, with the rest retrieved from reference TRBV25-1 and TRBJ1-1, is EADIYQTPRYLVIGTGKKITLECSQTMGHDKMYWYQQDPGMELHLIHYSYGVNSTEKGDLSSESTVSRIRTEHFPLTLESARPSHTSQYLCASSGWLNTEAFFGQGTRLTVV.

The J gene is TRBJ2-7, the V gene TRBV7-2; 10 bases map to TRBD2. CDR1 SGHTA and CDR2 FQGNSA come from the germline V gene. CDR3 length: 14 amino acids. The J segment lost 4 bases and the V segment lost 4 bases, leaving 4 bases of the junction unmatched. CDR3 loop: CASSSSGREYEQYF. The CDR3 DNA reads as TGTGCCAGCAGCTCCAGCGGGAGGGAATACGAGCAGTACTTC.

The chain links TRBV6-5 to TRBJ1-2; 8 bases match TRBD1. V was clipped by 7 bases and J by 8 bases; unmatched bases: 9. This CDR3 has 13 residues. Germline CDR1 reads MNHEY; CDR2 reads SVGAGI. The CDR3 loop reads CASIGQGKWGYTF. DNA for the CDR3: TGTGCCAGCATAGGACAGGGCAAATGGGGCTACACCTTC.

The rearrangement joins TRBV29-1 to TRBJ1-2; 7 nucleotides align to TRBD1. V was pared by 8 bases and J by 0 bases, with 6 bases of the junction left unmatched. The CDR3 has 13 amino acids. CDR1 and CDR2 (germline): SQVTM, ANQGSEA. CDR3: CSSRDSPNYGYTF. Here the CDR3 DNA reads TGCAGCTCCCGGGACAGTCCTAACTATGGCTACACCTTC.

V is TRBV5-1 and J is TRBJ2-7; D unresolved. Germline loops: CDR1 SGHRS, CDR2 YFSETQ. The length of the CDR3 is 13 residues. Trimming took 1 base from V and 5 from J, leaving 10 bases between them. For the CDR3, the DNA is TGCGCCAGCAGCTTGTTGGATAGCCACGAGCAGTACTTC. Translation gives CASSLLDSHEQYF.